The 2 T cell receptor beta chains below were found in one sample sequenced in a study of CD8+CD57+ T cells in acquired aplastic anemia. Genomic DNA was employed as the template in profiling TCR beta VDJ and CDR3. TCRdb re-derived calls from the reads in MiXCR, one entry per CDR3 protein. This sample has over 200,000 distinct CDR3 sequences; over 60% occur once, and the top ten carry about 29%. Source material: sorted CD4+, CD8+, or CD8+CD57+ T cells (not recorded which) from PBMCs. All receptors come from a human donor in good health.

This chain connects TRBV5-5 to TRBJ2-1; no reliable D call. V shed 2 bases and J shed 7 bases, with 7 bases lying between them. The CDR3 loop spans 12 amino acids. Germline CDR1 and CDR2: SGHKS and YYEKEE (reference sequence). CDR3: CASSFLVNEQFF. CDR3 coding DNA: TGTGCCAGCAGCTTCTTAGTGAATGAGCAGTTCTTC.

This clonotype was recorded at least ten times. The rearrangement uses TRBV4-1 and TRBJ2-2, with D unresolved. CDR1 is MGHRA and CDR2 is YSYEKL in the germline V gene. V lost 5 bases to trimming and J lost 2 bases, with 6 bases between them. The CDR3 loop spans 13 amino acids. The CDR3 loop reads CASSRGNTGELFF. CDR3 in DNA: TGCGCCAGCAGCAGAGGAAACACCGGGGAGCTGTTTTTT.